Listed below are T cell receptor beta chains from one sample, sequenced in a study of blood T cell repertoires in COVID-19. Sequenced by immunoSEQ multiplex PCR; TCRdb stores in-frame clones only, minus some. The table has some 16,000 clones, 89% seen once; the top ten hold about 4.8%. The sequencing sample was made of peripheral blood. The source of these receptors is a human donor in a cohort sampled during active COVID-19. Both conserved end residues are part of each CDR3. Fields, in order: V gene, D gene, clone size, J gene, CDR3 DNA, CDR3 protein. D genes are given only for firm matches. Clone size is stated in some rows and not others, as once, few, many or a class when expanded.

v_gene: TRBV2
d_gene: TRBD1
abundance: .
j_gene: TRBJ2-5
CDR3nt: TGTGCCAGCAGGGACAGGGGAGAGACCCAGTACTTC
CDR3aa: CASRDRGETQYF

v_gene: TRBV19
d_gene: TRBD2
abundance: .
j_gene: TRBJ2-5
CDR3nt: TGTGCCAGTAGCCCTAGCGGGAGGGCTCAAGAGACCCAGTACTTC
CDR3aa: CASSPSGRAQETQYF

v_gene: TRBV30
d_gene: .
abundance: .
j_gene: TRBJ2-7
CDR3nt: TGTGCCTGGAGTGTTGGGATAGCGGAACACTACGAGCAGTACTTC
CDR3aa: CAWSVGIAEHYEQYF

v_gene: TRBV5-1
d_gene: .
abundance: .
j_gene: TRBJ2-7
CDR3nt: TGCGCCAGCAGCTTTAACCAGGGATCGAACGAGCAGTACTTC
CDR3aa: CASSFNQGSNEQYF

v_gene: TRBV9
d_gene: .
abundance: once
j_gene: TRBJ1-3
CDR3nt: TGTGCCAGCAGCTCCCGACACAGCTCTGGAAACACCATATATTTT
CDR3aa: CASSSRHSSGNTIYF

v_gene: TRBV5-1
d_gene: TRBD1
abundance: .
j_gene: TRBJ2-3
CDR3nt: TGCGCCAGCAGCTCGTTGCAGACAGGGGGTTTAGATACGCAGTATTTT
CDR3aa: CASSSLQTGGLDTQYF

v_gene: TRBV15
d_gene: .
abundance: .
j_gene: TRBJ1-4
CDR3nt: TGTGCCACCAGCAGTCACGGGAGAACCCTAAATGAAAAACTGTTTTTT
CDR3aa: CATSSHGRTLNEKLFF

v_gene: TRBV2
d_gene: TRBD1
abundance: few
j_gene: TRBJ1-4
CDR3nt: TGTGCCAGCAGTTCTGGACAGGGAGGAGGGAGTGAAAAACTGTTTTTT
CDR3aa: CASSSGQGGGSEKLFF

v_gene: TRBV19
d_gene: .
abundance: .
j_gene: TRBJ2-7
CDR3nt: TGTGCCAGTAGTATAGCGCATAACTCGATCGCAGGTTCCTACGAGCAGTACTTC
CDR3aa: CASSIAHNSIAGSYEQYF

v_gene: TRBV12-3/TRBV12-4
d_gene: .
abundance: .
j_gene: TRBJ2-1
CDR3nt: TGTGCCAGCAGTTTACCCTCCGGGTCCCCCGAGTTCTTC
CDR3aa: CASSLPSGSPEFF

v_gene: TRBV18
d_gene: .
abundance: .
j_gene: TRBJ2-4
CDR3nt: TGTGCCAGCTCACCACCGGCCCCCAAAAACATTCAGTACTTC
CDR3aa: CASSPPAPKNIQYF

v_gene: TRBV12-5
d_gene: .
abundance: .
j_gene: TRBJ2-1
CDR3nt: TGTGCTAGTGGTGATCGGTGGAATGAGCAGTTCTTC
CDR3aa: CASGDRWNEQFF

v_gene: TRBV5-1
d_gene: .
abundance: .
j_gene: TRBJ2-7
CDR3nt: TGCGCCAGCAGCTTGGTGGCCGACGAGCAGTACTTC
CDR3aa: CASSLVADEQYF

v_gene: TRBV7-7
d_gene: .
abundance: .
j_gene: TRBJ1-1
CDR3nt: TGTGCCAGCAGCTCCCAGGGTAGCACTGAAGCTTTCTTT
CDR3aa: CASSSQGSTEAFF